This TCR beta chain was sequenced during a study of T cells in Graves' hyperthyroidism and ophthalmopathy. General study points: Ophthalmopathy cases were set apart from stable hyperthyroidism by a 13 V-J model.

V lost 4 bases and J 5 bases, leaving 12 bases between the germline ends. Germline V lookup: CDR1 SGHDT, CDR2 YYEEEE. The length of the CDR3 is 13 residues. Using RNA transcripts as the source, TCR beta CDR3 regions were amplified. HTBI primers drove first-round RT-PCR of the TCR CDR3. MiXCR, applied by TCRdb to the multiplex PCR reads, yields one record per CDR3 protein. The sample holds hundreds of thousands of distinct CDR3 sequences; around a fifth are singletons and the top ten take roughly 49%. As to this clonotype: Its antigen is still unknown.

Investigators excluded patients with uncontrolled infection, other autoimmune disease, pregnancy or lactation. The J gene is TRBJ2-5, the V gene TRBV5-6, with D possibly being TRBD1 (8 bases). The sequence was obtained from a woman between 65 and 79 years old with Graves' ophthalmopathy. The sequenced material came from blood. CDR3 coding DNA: TGTGCCAGCAGCGAGCGGGACAGGGAGACCCAGTACTTC. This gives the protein CASSERDRETQYF.